This T cell receptor (beta chain) stems from a study of response to subunit inactivated influenza vaccine. Remarks on this clonotype: The CDR3 does not end in the conserved phenylalanine or tryptophan, so this is likely a read error.

TCRdb fed the RT-PCR reads into MiXCR, producing one record per CDR3 protein. This repertoire shows roughly 500,000 distinct CDR3 sequences, approximately 15% found once; its top ten account for approximately 3%. CDR3 length equals 13 residues. The ends were cut back, 1 base at V and 9 bases at J, with 11 bases in the middle. This sequence joins TRBV12-3 or TRBV12-4 and TRBJ2-3, with D uncertain. Material: CD4+ T cells sorted from PBMCs, obtained approximately 25 months after vaccination. This clonotype was sampled from a man aged 50 to 69 who received an inactivated influenza vaccine. The CDR3, as DNA: TGTGCCAGCAGTTTAGTCGGTCCCCCAACGCAGTATTCT. Translation: CASSLVGPPTQYS.